A single sample is the source of the 4 T cell receptor beta chains below, sequenced in a study of T cells after yellow fever vaccination. TCRdb recomputed calls from the 5' RACE reads with MiXCR, one row per CDR3 protein. The table records 300,000 or so distinct CDR3 sequences, approximately 12% of them present only once. The sample here was CD4+ T cells sorted from PBMCs, taken 45 days after the yellow fever booster vaccination. The receptors originated from a man aged 30 to 45 who received the YFV17D yellow fever vaccine.

In this sample, this clonotype turned up a few times. The chain combines TRBV20-1 with TRBJ2-7, with 9 bases aligning to TRBD1. V lost 0 bases and J lost 7; bases outside the gene matches: 7. Per the germline V gene, CDR1 is DFQATT and CDR2 is SNEGSKA (reference sequence). This CDR3 is built from 14 residues. Here the CDR3 reads CSARDDRGSWEQYF. DNA of the CDR3: TGCAGTGCTAGAGATGACAGGGGGTCTTGGGAGCAGTACTTC.

The genes are TRBV7-2 and TRBJ1-1; D remains ambiguous. CDR1 and CDR2 from the germline V gene are SGHTA and FQGNSA. V was pared by 5 bases and J by 4 bases, with 20 bases between. The length of the CDR3 is 16 residues. The CDR3 sequence: CASSPYGPKLGTEAFF. The CDR3 nucleotides are TGTGCCAGCAGCCCTTACGGGCCAAAACTAGGCACTGAAGCTTTCTTT.

The gene calls are TRBV5-1 and TRBJ1-2; weak D call: TRBD1 (6 bases). The V end lost 4 bases, the J end lost 4 bases, and 14 bases lay between the germline ends. The germline gives CDR1 SGHRS, CDR2 YFSETQ. This CDR3 has 14 amino acids. The CDR3 sequence: CASSTTGKIYGYTF. For the CDR3, the DNA is TGCGCCAGCAGCACAACAGGGAAGATCTATGGCTACACCTTC.

This clonotype was detected a few times. The V and J genes are TRBV20-1 and TRBJ2-1; TRBD2 agrees at 11 bases. The J segment lost 3 bases and the V segment lost 0 bases, leaving 7 bases of the junction unmatched. Germline V gene sequence: CDR1 DFQATT, CDR2 SNEGSKA (reference sequence). This CDR3 region has 17 residues. For the CDR3, the DNA is TGCAGTGCTAGAGATTTCACTAGCGGGGGTAACTACAATGAGCAGTTCTTC. This translates into CSARDFTSGGNYNEQFF.